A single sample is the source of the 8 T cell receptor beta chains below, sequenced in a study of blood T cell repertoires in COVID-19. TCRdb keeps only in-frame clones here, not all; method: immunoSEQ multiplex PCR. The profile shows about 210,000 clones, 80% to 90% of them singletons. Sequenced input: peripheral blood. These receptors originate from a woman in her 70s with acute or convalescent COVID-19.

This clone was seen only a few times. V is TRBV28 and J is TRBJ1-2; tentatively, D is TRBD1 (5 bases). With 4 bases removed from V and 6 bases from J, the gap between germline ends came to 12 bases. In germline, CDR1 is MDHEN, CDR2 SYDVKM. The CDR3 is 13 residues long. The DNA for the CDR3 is TGTGCCAGCAGTTCGGGGGTGGGGGATGGCTACACCTTC. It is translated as CASSSGVGDGYTF.

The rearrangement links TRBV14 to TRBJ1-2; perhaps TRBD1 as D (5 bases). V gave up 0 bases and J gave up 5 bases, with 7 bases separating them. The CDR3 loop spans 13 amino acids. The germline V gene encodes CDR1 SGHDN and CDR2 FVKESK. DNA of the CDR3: TGTGCCAGCAGCCAAGACCAGGGATATGGCTACACCTTC. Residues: CASSQDQGYGYTF. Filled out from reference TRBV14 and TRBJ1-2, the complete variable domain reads EAGVTQFPSHSVIEKGQTVTLRCDPISGHDNLYWYRRVMGKEIKFLLHFVKESKQDESGMPNNRFLAERTGGTYSTLKVQPAELEDSGVYFCASSQDQGYGYTFGSGTRLTVV.

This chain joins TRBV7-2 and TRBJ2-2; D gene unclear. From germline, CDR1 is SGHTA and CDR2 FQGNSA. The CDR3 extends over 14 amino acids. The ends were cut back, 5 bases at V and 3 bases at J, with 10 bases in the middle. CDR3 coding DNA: TGTGCCAGCAGCCCAAAACGGGACACCGGGGAGCTGTTTTTT. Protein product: CASSPKRDTGELFF.

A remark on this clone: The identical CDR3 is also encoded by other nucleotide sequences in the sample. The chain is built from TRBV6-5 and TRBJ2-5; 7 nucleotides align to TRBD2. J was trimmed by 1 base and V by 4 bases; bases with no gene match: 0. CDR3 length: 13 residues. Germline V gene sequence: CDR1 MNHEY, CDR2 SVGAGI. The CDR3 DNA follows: TGTGCCAGCAGTTGGACTAGCCAAGAGACCCAGTACTTC. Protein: CASSWTSQETQYF.

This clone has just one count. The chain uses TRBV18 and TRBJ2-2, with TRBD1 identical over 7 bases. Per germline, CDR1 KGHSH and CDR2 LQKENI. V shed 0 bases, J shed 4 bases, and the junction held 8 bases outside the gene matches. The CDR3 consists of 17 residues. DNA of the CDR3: TGTGCCAGCTCACCACCGACAGGGATCACCGGCACCGGGGAGCTGTTTTTT. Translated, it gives CASSPPTGITGTGELFF.

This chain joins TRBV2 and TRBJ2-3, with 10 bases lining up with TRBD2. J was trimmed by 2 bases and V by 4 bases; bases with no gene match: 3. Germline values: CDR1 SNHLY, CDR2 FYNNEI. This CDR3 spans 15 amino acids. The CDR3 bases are TGTGCCAGCAGTGCCCTAGCGGGGGCCACAGATACGCAGTATTTT. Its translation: CASSALAGATDTQYF.

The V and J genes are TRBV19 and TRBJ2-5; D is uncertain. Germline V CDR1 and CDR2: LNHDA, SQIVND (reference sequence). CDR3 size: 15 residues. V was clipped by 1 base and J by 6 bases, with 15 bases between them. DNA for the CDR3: TGTGCCAGTAGTATAGCCCTAGAACCCTACCAGACCCAGTACTTC. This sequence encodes CASSIALEPYQTQYF.

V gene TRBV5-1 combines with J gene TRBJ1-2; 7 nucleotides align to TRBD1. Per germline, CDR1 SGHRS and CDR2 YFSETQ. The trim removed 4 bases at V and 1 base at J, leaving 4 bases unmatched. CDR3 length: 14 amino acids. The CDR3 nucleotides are TGCGCCAGCAGCCCCCGACAGGGTAACTATGGCTACACCTTC. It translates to CASSPRQGNYGYTF.